The clone carrying this TCR beta chain showed up just once. The target antigen is unknown. The data originate from a study of T cell responses to AZD1222 COVID-19 vaccine. J gave up 0 bases and V 4 bases, and 3 bases lay outside the gene matches. Germline CDR1 SGHTA, CDR2 FQGTGA. This CDR3 is 15 amino acids long. Recipients boosted at about 4 weeks or about 12 weeks are pooled. Findings and caveats of the study: Spike-wide coverage was observed for vaccine-associated CD4 TCRs, with dominant responses at 160-218 and 743-854. The repertoires were collected only after the peak T cell response.

Libraries were prepared by immunoSEQ multiplex PCR; TCRdb keeps only in-frame clonotypes and omits some of them. This sample has tens of thousands of clones, with 80% to 95% found just once. Here the sequenced sample was peripheral blood, taken 28 days after the second AZD1222 dose. The rearrangement joins TRBV7-3 to TRBJ2-1; TRBD2 agrees at 7 bases. The receptor comes from an adult who received the AZD1222 COVID-19 vaccine. CDR3 sequence: CASSSRGSSYNEQFF. The CDR3 nucleotides read TGTGCCAGCAGCTCGCGGGGGTCCTCCTACAATGAGCAGTTCTTC. Combining the CDR3 with reference TRBV7-3 and TRBJ2-1 gives the whole variable domain GAGVSQTPSNKVTEKGKYVELRCDPISGHTALYWYRQSLGQGPEFLIYFQGTGAADDSGLPNDRFFAVRPEGSVSTLKIQRTERGDSAVYLCASSSRGSSYNEQFFGPGTRLTVL.